The T cell receptor (beta chain) described here comes from a study of cytomegalovirus exposure and HLA in healthy donors (dated by TCRdb to the late 2010s). Regarding the research as a whole: In an earlier analysis of 587 of the donors, approximately 260 Gb of sequence data and approximately 100 million unique TCR beta sequences from 150 million to 200 million T cells were reported. An early release that covered 500 to 800 HLA-typed donors contained about 300 gigabases of sequencing data and around 80 million unique TCR sequences. Of the roughly 400 genotyped donors, about 80% fell in the genetic ancestry cluster associated with self-reported Caucasian donors. The study aimed to test whether cataloging public T cell receptors could reveal signatures of past pathogen exposure. The T cell repertoires of 666 subjects were profiled by immunosequencing and related to cytomegalovirus serostatus. Besides the first cohort of about 730 subjects, a separate validation cohort made up of roughly 130 different subjects was used. The study combined high-throughput TCR immunosequencing, statistical association of individual TCRs with disease status, and machine learning to predict cytomegalovirus infection status. To study patterns of TCR occurrence, a later analysis re-analyzed previously published TCR beta repertoires from several hundred donors and added high-resolution HLA genotyping. Rather than drawing on any new phenotypic data, the later analysis identified candidate immune exposures from TCR beta sequences and the way those sequences occurred across donors. An earlier analysis of some 600 of the donors applied high-throughput TCR beta sequencing to assess whether each TCR beta V gene segment acted as functional or pseudogenic. Donor age, sex, ethnicity and CMV serostatus were compiled alongside the repertoire data. In a later genetic analysis, genome-wide SNP genotypes for about 65% of the roughly 700 donors were used, and that subset was treated as a discovery cohort. All discovery cohort repertoires had been generated on a single sequencing platform. Both class I and class II loci were covered by HLA typing, at four-digit resolution. The number of donors typed differed by locus, with 629-630 for A, B, C, DRB1 and DQB1, more than 500 for DQA1, 606 for DPA1, and some 440 for DPB1. Roughly 5 DR-DQ haplotypes were treated as single units for association and clustering because of strong linkage in the cohort. On average, around 230,000 unique TCR beta nucleotide sequences were sequenced per donor among roughly 430 genotyped donors of the cohort, with roughly 19% of those sequences being non-productive. The research as a whole found: The cohort was sequenced for TCR beta chains only, and without alpha or paired-chain data the features that could be detected were limited. In an earlier analysis of some 500 of the donors, most TCR beta V segments were observed in productive rearrangements about 87% or about 30% of the time, broadly matching IMGT annotations. The earlier analysis of fewer than 750 of the donors excluded 15 to 20 rarely observed V segments, including chromosome 9 orphons, because counts were too low. Because the 87-base-pair reads could not distinguish some IMGT-functional V segments, including TRBV6-2 and TRBV6-3, those segments were excluded. Linkage disequilibrium might explain the correlated functional status among segregating V segments, but an unknown experimental factor could not be ruled out. In a later analysis, HLA-associated TCR beta chains were found to be more clonally expanded and to have lower generation probabilities than equally common non-associated chains. In a later analysis, the rate of TCR association differed among HLA loci, with DRB1 alleles having the most associated TCRs and HLA-C alleles having the fewest. The authors suggested that the approach could potentially be extended to other disease states and immunological phenotypes. When HLA alleles, especially DR and DQ, strongly co-occurred, TCR associations were difficult to assign to individual alleles. The classifier was reported to diagnose cytomegalovirus status with high specificity and sensitivity in both the original cohort and the validation cohort. Presence/absence analyses assumed roughly uniform sequencing depth across donors, an assumption that may not hold. The study listed over 150 TCR beta chains as associated with cytomegalovirus. Three of the identified cytomegalovirus-associated TCR beta chains were confirmed in vitro to be specific for cytomegalovirus antigens. For the cohort, immune exposure information was limited to CMV serostatus. A later analysis reported that several top co-occurrence clusters appeared linked to parvovirus B19, influenza, CMV and Epstein-Barr virus. In a later analysis, most CMV-associated TCR beta chains were found to appear HLA-restricted, with HLA associations seemingly driven largely by CMV exposure. A cluster of highly shared sequence variants was judged likely to represent a technical artifact of the sequencing pipeline. A later analysis associated approximately 17,000 TCR beta sequences with specific HLA alleles at a false discovery rate of 0.05. In a later genetic analysis, a missense DCLRE1C variant was associated with V-gene and J-gene trimming of TCR beta chains, and the association was replicated in an independent cohort. Compared with the roughly 710-donor mean, donors in an Asian-associated ancestry cluster had fewer N-insertions in productive TCRs, according to a later genetic analysis. Across donors, most TCR sequences were observed very rarely, whereas some public TCRs were present in many individuals. A further reported finding was that TCR beta sequences accurately predicted the HLA-A and HLA-B alleles for most subjects in the first cohort. Because some donors lacked HLA typing at each locus, the association tests relied only on the typed subset.

The cohort comprised some 730 healthy bone marrow donors. At the time of sampling, every cohort member was nominally healthy, though immune exposures that went unrecorded were likely present. The donor tested CMV seronegative and was one of the 352 seronegative cohort members. Each donor provided a peripheral blood sample, and peripheral blood mononuclear cells were used for TCR beta sequencing. Genomic DNA was extracted from the blood cell samples with the Qiagen DNeasy Blood Extraction Kit. CDR1 SGDLS and CDR2 YYNGEE were looked up in the germline V gene. V ends up 0 bases short and J 7 bases short, with an unmatched junction base count of 3. From the cysteine up to the phenylalanine, the CDR3 has a length of 14 residues. The sequence is cut down to CDR3 DNA, 42 bases in frame from base 1. Details on this clone: No antigen is known for it. No base qualities exist here, and no much larger clone lies one base off it.

Library construction relied on the immunoSEQ multiplex PCR assay. For the multiplex PCR, a mixture combining 60 forward primers for TCR Vbeta segments and 13 reverse primers for TCR Jbeta segments was used. Amplification of the CDR3 region of rearranged TCR beta genes was performed with a multiplex PCR assay on genomic DNA. On the Illumina HiSeq System, the amplified TCR beta libraries were sequenced as 87-base-pair reads. Turning to the authors' computational methods: A later analysis counted about 82 million unique TCR beta chains across the 650 to 800 repertoires, and 9.5 million to 11 million of these chains were shared by at least two donors. Raw reads were error-corrected and collapsed into unique sequences with a nearest-neighbor algorithm that merged closely related sequences to remove PCR and sequencing errors. To assign V, D and J gene segments, CDR3 sequences were aligned to IMGT reference sequences. For a sequence to be retained, at least a six-nucleotide match to both a V gene segment and a J gene segment was required. Rearrangements were called productive when the CDR3 lacked stop codons and stayed in frame with V and J; all others were non-productive. Following IMGT convention, CDR3 was defined as the stretch from the second conserved V-encoded cysteine to the conserved J-encoded phenylalanine. The earlier analysis of about 530 of the donors excluded any sequence lacking an unambiguous match to a single V gene segment. An earlier analysis of several hundred of the donors called V segments functional above 56.7% productive rearrangements and segregating when the between-donor standard deviation exceeded 5%. A statistical classification framework was built for diagnosing cytomegalovirus status from the catalog of TCR beta chain sequences. V and J gene assignment, in a later analysis, came from comparing TCR nucleotide sequences with IMGT/GENE-DB human TR gene sequences. The TCRdist pipeline was used in a later analysis to assign CDR3 sequences and most-parsimonious VDJ recombination scenarios. In a later analysis, each TCR beta chain was defined by its CDR3 amino acid sequence together with its V-gene family, and reads without a unique V-gene family were excluded. To address suspected cross-contamination and a sequencing artifact, a later analysis removed approximately 590 highly shared, low-generation-probability nucleotide sequences. In a later analysis, a clonal expansion index was calculated for each public chain from normalized within-repertoire ranks of inferred template counts. Generation probabilities in a later analysis came from a VDJ recombination model fitted to out-of-frame rearrangements, and those results were checked against IGoR. In a later analysis, TCR-TCR, TCR-HLA and TCR-CMV co-occurrence was scored with hypergeometric tests, and a repertoire-size bias correction was applied to TCR pairs. A later analysis estimated false discovery rates by permuting HLA or CMV assignments 20 times. In a later analysis, co-occurring TCRs were grouped using DBSCAN, with TCRdist sequence similarity added in when clustering inside HLA-allele-positive subsets. Repertoires with fewer than 30,000 or more than 120,000 public chains were left out of co-occurrence clustering, as were five repertoires with anomalous nucleotide sharing. TCRdb provides this immuneACCESS table in a form limited to in-frame rearrangements. Some clones are lacking; in checked studies, under half of them reflect an unresolved V gene, and why the rest are absent is not known. Clonal size and the V and J genes are those of that table, whereas D and trimming came from the DNA. The sample table records fewer than 200,000 clones; 65% to 85% of these occur just once. The leading ten clones occupy 0.77% of the sample.

Material: PBMCs. This clonotype was sampled from a woman aged 18-30 years in good health and CMV-seronegative. Here the chain combines TRBV9 and TRBJ1-4; 7 bases in the junction line up with TRBD1. CDR3 protein: CASSVGQGAEKLFF. The DNA sequence follows: TGTGCCAGCAGCGTAGGACAGGGAGCTGAAAAACTGTTTTTT.